Below are 25 T cell receptor beta chains sequenced from a single sample in a study of beta chain features in type 1 diabetes. Sequencing targeted expressed TCRB transcripts, as all isolated RNA had been reverse transcribed. Method: immunoSEQ multiplex PCR; TCRdb's copy keeps in-frame clones and lacks some. This table holds around 500,000 clones, approximately 31% found once. The source material was naive CD4+ T cells from blood. The source is a man younger than 30 in good health.

This sequence joins TRBV2 and TRBJ1-1; D uncertain. Germline CDR1 SNHLY, CDR2 FYNNEI. This CDR3 has 13 amino acids. V lost 3 bases to trimming and J lost 5 bases, with 10 bases between them. DNA of the CDR3: TGTGCCAGCAGTGATCCGGTCGGGACTGAAGCTTTCTTT. This encodes CASSDPVGTEAFF.

This rearrangement joins TRBV30 to TRBJ1-4; D unresolved. This CDR3 contains 13 residues. Per germline, CDR1 GTSNPN and CDR2 SVGIG (reference sequence). Between the trimmed V and J ends, which lost 1 base and 6 bases, there was a span of 9 bases. The CDR3: CAWSAGRDEKLFF. As DNA, the CDR3 is TGTGCCTGGAGTGCGGGCCGGGATGAAAAACTGTTTTTT. Variable domain in full (rest from reference TRBV30 and TRBJ1-4): SQTIHQWPATLVQPVGSPLSLECTVEGTSNPNLYWYRQAAGRGLQLLFYSVGIGQISSEVPQNLSASRPQDRQFILSSKKLLLSDSGFYLCAWSAGRDEKLFFGSGTQLSVL.

V usage is TRBV30 and J usage is TRBJ1-2; perhaps TRBD1 as D (6 bases). The CDR3 is made up of 12 amino acids. From germline, CDR1 is GTSNPN and CDR2 SVGIG (reference sequence). The V end lost 3 bases, the J end lost 4 bases, and 9 bases lay between the germline ends. The CDR3: CAWRQGTYGYTF. In DNA form, the CDR3 reads TGTGCCTGGAGGCAGGGGACCTATGGCTACACCTTC. Drawing the rest from reference TRBV30 and TRBJ1-2, the complete variable domain is SQTIHQWPATLVQPVGSPLSLECTVEGTSNPNLYWYRQAAGRGLQLLFYSVGIGQISSEVPQNLSASRPQDRQFILSSKKLLLSDSGFYLCAWRQGTYGYTFGSGTRLTVV.

The V call is TRBV7-2, the J call TRBJ2-5; D gene ambiguous. Trimming left V 3 bases short and J 5 bases short, with 7 bases between. Germline V CDR1 and CDR2: SGHTA, FQGNSA. This CDR3 region has 12 residues. CDR3 in amino acids: CASSFRRETQYF. The CDR3 DNA reads as TGTGCCAGCAGCTTCCGCCGGGAGACCCAGTACTTC.

The genes are TRBV18 and TRBJ2-2; D gene uncertain. This CDR3 is built from 13 residues. The germline CDR1 and CDR2 sequences are KGHSH and LQKENI. Trimming removed 6 bases at V and 1 base at J, with 6 bases between. CDR3 sequence (DNA): TGTGCCAGCTCCCCAAAGAACACCGGGGAGCTGTTTTTT. Its protein product is CASSPKNTGELFF.

The sample holds a few counts of this clone. This chain links TRBV18 with TRBJ1-4; maybe TRBD1 (5 bases). CDR3 length: 14 residues. V lost 0 bases, J lost 7 bases, and 9 bases lay in between. Germline-derived CDR1 and CDR2 are KGHSH and LQKENI. The CDR3 here is CASSPPAGIEKLFF. The CDR3 DNA sequence: TGTGCCAGCTCACCACCGGCAGGGATTGAAAAACTGTTTTTT.

This clone was found a few times. The gene calls are TRBV2 and TRBJ2-1; TRBD1 matches at 7 bases. From germline, CDR1 is SNHLY and CDR2 FYNNEI. This CDR3 region has 15 residues. The junction had 4 bases not matched to a gene; V was cut back by 3 bases and J by 2 bases. The CDR3 region has the DNA TGTGCCAGCAGTGAGGAACAGGGGACCTACAATGAGCAGTTCTTC. It translates to CASSEEQGTYNEQFF.

This clone was counted only a few times. V and J are TRBV6-1 and TRBJ2-3; the D call may be TRBD1 or TRBD2 (5 bases each). Trimming cost V 5 bases and J 4 bases, with 16 bases left between them. The germline CDR1 and CDR2 sequences are MNHNS and SASEGT. The CDR3 is made up of 15 amino acids. DNA of the CDR3: TGTGCCAGCAGTAGGGACCCTCACCGAGCAGATACGCAGTATTTT. Protein sequence: CASSRDPHRADTQYF.

This clone was detected only a few times. The CDR3 loop is CASTLRGPWGDTQYF. The CDR3 DNA reads TGTGCCAGCACTCTAAGGGGACCCTGGGGGGATACGCAGTATTTT. The genes are TRBV28 and TRBJ2-3, with D possibly being TRBD1 or TRBD2 (5 bases each). Trimming pared 7 bases from V and 6 bases from J, leaving 20 bases between. The CDR3 has 15 residues. Germline V gene lookup returns CDR1 MDHEN and CDR2 SYDVKM.

The CDR3 loop reads CASSGLRATQHF. The CDR3 DNA follows: TGTGCCAGCAGCGGTCTTAGGGCTACTCAGCATTTT. The chain joins TRBV2 to TRBJ1-5; D unclear. The germline CDR1 and CDR2 sequences are SNHLY and FYNNEI. Trimming shortened V by 6 bases and J by 13 bases, and 16 bases separated the two germline ends. This CDR3 has 12 amino acids.

There are a few counts of this clone. Mismatch with germline at one junction end may stem from a read error. The chain recombines TRBV30 with TRBJ2-7; possibly TRBD2 for D (5 bases). Germline loops: CDR1 GTSNPN, CDR2 SVGIG (reference sequence). The CDR3 consists of 11 residues. The CDR3: CAGSAPYEQYF. DNA of the CDR3: TGTGCCGGGAGTGCGCCATACGAGCAGTACTTC. The entire variable domain, with the rest obtained from reference TRBV30 and TRBJ2-7, is as follows: SQTIHQWPATLVQPVGSPLSLECTVEGTSNPNLYWYRQAAGRGLQLLFYSVGIGQISSEVPQNLSASRPQDRQFILSSKKLLLSDSGFYLCAGSAPYEQYFGPGTRLTVT.

The rearrangement links TRBV4-1 to TRBJ1-2; the match to TRBD1 covers 7 bases. V trimming: 5 bases; J trimming: 4 bases; junction bases outside the gene matches: 4. Germline CDR1 MGHRA, CDR2 YSYEKL. This CDR3 is 13 amino acids long. The CDR3 here is CASSSDRVYGYTF. Here the CDR3 DNA reads TGCGCCAGCAGCTCTGACAGGGTCTATGGCTACACCTTC.

The J gene is TRBJ1-1, the V gene TRBV7-2; TRBD1 matches at 9 bases. The CDR3 is 13 amino acids. The germline V gene has CDR1 SGHTA and CDR2 FQGNSA. The V segment lost 2 bases and the J segment 9 bases; nucleotides outside the gene matches: 4. The CDR3 sequence is CASSLPGTGKAFF. The CDR3 DNA sequence: TGTGCCAGCAGCTTACCCGGGACAGGGAAAGCTTTCTTT.

This clone showed up just a few times. The chain links TRBV30 to TRBJ1-2, with 8 bases aligning to TRBD1. Looked up from germline, CDR1 is GTSNPN and CDR2 is SVGIG (reference sequence). The V gene end was trimmed by 2 bases and the J gene end by 5 bases; junction bases not matched to a gene: 10. The CDR3 consists of 15 residues. The CDR3 here is CAWSSVQGATYGYTF. The DNA of the CDR3 is TGTGCCTGGAGTTCGGTCCAGGGGGCTACGTATGGCTACACCTTC.

The chain recombines TRBV7-6 with TRBJ2-5; 12 bases fit TRBD2. The CDR3 covers 14 residues. Germline V gene data show CDR1 as SGHVS and CDR2 as FNYEAQ. The junction had 4 bases not matched to a gene; V was cut back by 6 bases and J by 5 bases. CDR3 residues: CASRGLAGGETQYF. The CDR3 coding sequence is TGTGCCAGCAGGGGACTAGCGGGCGGGGAGACCCAGTACTTC.

This clone showed up just a few times. The chain uses TRBV7-6 and TRBJ2-7; D is uncertain. The CDR3 contains 14 residues. V lost 5 bases and J lost 6, with 17 bases in between. Looked up from germline, CDR1 is SGHVS and CDR2 is FNYEAQ. CDR3 DNA: TGTGCCAGCAGCCTTCCCGGCCGGGCGATCGAGCAGTACTTC. This codes for CASSLPGRAIEQYF.

The chain uses TRBV6-4 and TRBJ2-1; 7 bases are shared with TRBD1. V shed 6 bases, J shed 14 bases, and the junction held 13 bases outside the gene matches. The CDR3 loop spans 13 amino acids. In germline, CDR1 is MRHNA, CDR2 SNTAGT. Here the CDR3 reads CASRGTPGGREFF. In nucleotides, the CDR3 is TGTGCCAGCAGGGGAACTCCAGGGGGTAGGGAGTTCTTC.

The chain carries TRBV14 and TRBJ2-5; weak D call: TRBD1 (6 bases). V lost 2 bases, J lost 0 bases, and 10 bases lay in between. The CDR3 length is 15 residues. The V gene's germline CDR1 is SGHDN and CDR2 FVKESK. The CDR3 protein is CASSQLGGNQETQYF. Written as DNA, the CDR3 is TGTGCCAGCAGCCAATTAGGGGGTAACCAAGAGACCCAGTACTTC.

The chain recombines TRBV5-4 with TRBJ2-7; 14 bases are shared with TRBD2. Per the germline V gene, CDR1 is SGHNT and CDR2 is YYREEE (reference sequence). V lost 4 bases to trimming and J lost 3 bases; unmatched junction nucleotides: 3. The CDR3 totals 15 residues. The CDR3 protein is CASSPGLAGVYEQYF. The CDR3 DNA reads TGTGCCAGCAGCCCGGGACTAGCGGGAGTCTACGAGCAGTACTTC.

This clone came up a few times. This sequence joins TRBV7-2 and TRBJ2-3; D gene unclear. Deletions cut 8 bases from V and 2 bases from J, with 8 bases between. Germline V CDR1 and CDR2: SGHTA, FQGNSA. This CDR3 has 12 residues. The CDR3 DNA sequence: TGTGCCAGCGATAGGGTCACAGATACGCAGTATTTT. Translated, it gives CASDRVTDTQYF.

The chain employs TRBV30 and TRBJ2-3; D ambiguous. The CDR3 contains 15 residues. The V gene's germline CDR1 is GTSNPN and CDR2 SVGIG (reference sequence). Trimming took off 3 bases at V and 2 bases at J, with 15 bases between the two ends. The CDR3 region has the DNA TGTGCCTGGAGCCTTCTCGGTCGGGCCACAGATACGCAGTATTTT. Protein sequence: CAWSLLGRATDTQYF.

This clone was observed a handful of times. The rearrangement links TRBV28 to TRBJ2-2; possible D gene TRBD2, 5 bases. The germline V gene has CDR1 MDHEN and CDR2 SYDVKM. Trimming cost V 4 bases and J 0 bases, with 6 bases left between them. The CDR3 has 14 residues. The CDR3 is CASSSGTNTGELFF. For the CDR3, the DNA is TGTGCCAGCAGTTCGGGAACGAACACCGGGGAGCTGTTTTTT.

The chain combines TRBV5-6 with TRBJ1-4; perhaps TRBD1 as D (5 bases). Germline CDR1 reads SGHDT; CDR2 reads YYEEEE. This CDR3 comprises 16 residues. V shed 1 base and J shed 6 bases, with 16 bases lying between them. The CDR3 reads CASSLFSNRRHEKLFF. The DNA of the CDR3 is TGTGCCAGCAGCTTGTTTTCTAACAGGCGACATGAAAAACTGTTTTTT.

Of note for this clone: Other nucleotide sequences from this sample produce the same CDR3. The chain combines TRBV25-1 with TRBJ2-1; 10 bases map to TRBD1. Germline trimming cut 4 bases from V and 4 bases from J; bases unmatched to any gene: 4. Germline-derived CDR1 and CDR2 are MGHDK and SYGVNS. This CDR3 region has 15 residues. As DNA, the CDR3 is TGTGCCAGCAGTGCCCGGGACAGGGGATACAATGAGCAGTTCTTC. Translation: CASSARDRGYNEQFF.

This clone appeared a few times. V gene TRBV30 combines with J gene TRBJ1-5; D is perhaps TRBD1 (6 bases). Germline V gene lookup returns CDR1 GTSNPN and CDR2 SVGIG (reference sequence). The CDR3 runs to 13 residues. Trimming stripped 4 bases from V and 6 bases from J, with 13 bases between. For the CDR3, the DNA is TGTGCCTGGAACAGGGACCTGAGTCAGCCCCAGCATTTT. The encoded protein is CAWNRDLSQPQHF.